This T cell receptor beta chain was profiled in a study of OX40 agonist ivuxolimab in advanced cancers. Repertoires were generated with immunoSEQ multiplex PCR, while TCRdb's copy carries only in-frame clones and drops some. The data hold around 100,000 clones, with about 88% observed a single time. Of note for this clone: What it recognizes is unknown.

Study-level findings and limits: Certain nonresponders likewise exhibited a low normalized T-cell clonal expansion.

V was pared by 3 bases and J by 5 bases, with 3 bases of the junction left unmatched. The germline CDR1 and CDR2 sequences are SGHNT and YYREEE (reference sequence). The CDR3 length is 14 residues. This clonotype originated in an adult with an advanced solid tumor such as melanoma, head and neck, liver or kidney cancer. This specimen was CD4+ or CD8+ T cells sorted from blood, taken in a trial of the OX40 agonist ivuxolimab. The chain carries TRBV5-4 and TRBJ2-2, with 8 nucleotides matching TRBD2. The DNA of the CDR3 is TGTGCCAGCAGCTCAGGGACTAGGACCGGGGAGCTGTTTTTT. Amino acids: CASSSGTRTGELFF. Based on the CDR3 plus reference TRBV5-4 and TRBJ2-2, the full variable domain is ETGVTQSPTHLIKTRGQQVTLRCSSQSGHNTVSWYQQALGQGPQFIFQYYREEENGRGNFPPRFSGLQFPNYSSELNVNALELDDSALYLCASSSGTRTGELFFGEGSRLTVL.